This T cell receptor beta chain was captured by sequencing in a study of radiotherapy plus CTLA-4 blockade in lung cancer. TCRdb's copy holds only in-frame clones and misses some; the assay was immunoSEQ multiplex PCR. The sample includes 45,000 or so clones, approximately 79% seen only once; the top ten take 11%. The sequencing used peripheral blood, collected from a patient treated with radiotherapy plus ipilimumab. The source of this sequence is a human donor with non-small cell lung cancer who had stable disease on radiotherapy plus ipilimumab.

CDR3 loop: CSVQPGQGNGYTF. The CDR3 DNA reads TGCAGCGTGCAACCGGGACAGGGCAATGGCTACACCTTC. The rearrangement joins TRBV29-1 to TRBJ1-2; the match to TRBD1 covers 9 bases. Trimming at V came to 6 bases and at J to 6 bases, leaving 8 bases not matched to a gene. CDR3 length equals 13 residues. Germline V lookup: CDR1 SQVTM, CDR2 ANQGSEA.